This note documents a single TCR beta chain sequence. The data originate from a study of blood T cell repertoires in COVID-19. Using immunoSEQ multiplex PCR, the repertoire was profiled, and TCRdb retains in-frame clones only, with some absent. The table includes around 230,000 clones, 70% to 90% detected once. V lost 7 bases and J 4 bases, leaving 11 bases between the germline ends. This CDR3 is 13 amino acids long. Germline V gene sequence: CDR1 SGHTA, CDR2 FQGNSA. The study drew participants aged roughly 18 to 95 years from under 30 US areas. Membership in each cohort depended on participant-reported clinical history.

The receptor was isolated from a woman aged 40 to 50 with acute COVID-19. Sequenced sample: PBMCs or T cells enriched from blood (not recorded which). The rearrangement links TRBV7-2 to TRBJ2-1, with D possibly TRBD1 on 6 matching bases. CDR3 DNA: TGTGCCAGCAAAAAAGGGGGATACAATGAGCAGTTCTTC. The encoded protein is CASKKGGYNEQFF.